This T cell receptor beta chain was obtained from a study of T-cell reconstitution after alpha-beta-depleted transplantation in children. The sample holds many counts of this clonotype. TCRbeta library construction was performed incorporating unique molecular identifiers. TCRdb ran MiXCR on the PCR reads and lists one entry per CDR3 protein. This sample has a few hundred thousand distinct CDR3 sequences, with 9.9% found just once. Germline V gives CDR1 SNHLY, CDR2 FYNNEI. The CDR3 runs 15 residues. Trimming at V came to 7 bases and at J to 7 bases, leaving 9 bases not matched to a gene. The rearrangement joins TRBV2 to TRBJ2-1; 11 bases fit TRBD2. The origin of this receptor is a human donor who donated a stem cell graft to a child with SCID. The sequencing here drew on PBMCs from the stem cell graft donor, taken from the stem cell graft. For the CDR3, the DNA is TGTGCCAGCATGTCTCGACTAGCGGGGAGAAATGAGCAGTTCTTC. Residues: CASMSRLAGRNEQFF. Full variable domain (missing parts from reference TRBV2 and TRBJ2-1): EPEVTQTPSHQVTQMGQEVILRCVPISNHLYFYWYRQILGQKVEFLVSFYNNEISEKSEIFDDQFSVERPDGSNFTLKIRSTKLEDSAMYFCASMSRLAGRNEQFFGPGTRLTVL.